One TCR beta chain is described in this entry. The data were taken from a study of T cell responses to AZD1222 COVID-19 vaccine. V trimming: 4 bases; J trimming: 2 bases; junction bases outside the gene matches: 4. From germline, CDR1 is SGHRS and CDR2 YFSETQ. The CDR3 consists of 14 residues. Profiling relied on immunoSEQ multiplex PCR, and the TCRdb table lists in-frame clones only, not all of them. The sample consists of about 150,000 clones, around 87% of them appearing once. The starting material was peripheral blood, obtained on day 0 of AZD1222 vaccination. The clonotype originates from an adult in good health. The rearrangement links TRBV5-1 to TRBJ1-2; TRBD1 matches 8 bases. The CDR3 protein is CASSPGQGNYGYTF. As DNA, the CDR3 is TGCGCCAGCAGCCCCGGACAGGGAAACTATGGCTACACCTTC. The variable domain in full, completed from reference TRBV5-1 and TRBJ1-2, reads KAGVTQTPRYLIKTRGQQVTLSCSPISGHRSVSWYQQTPGQGLQFLFEYFSETQRNKGNFPGRFSGRQFSNSRSEMNVSTLELGDSALYLCASSPGQGNYGYTFGSGTRLTVV.